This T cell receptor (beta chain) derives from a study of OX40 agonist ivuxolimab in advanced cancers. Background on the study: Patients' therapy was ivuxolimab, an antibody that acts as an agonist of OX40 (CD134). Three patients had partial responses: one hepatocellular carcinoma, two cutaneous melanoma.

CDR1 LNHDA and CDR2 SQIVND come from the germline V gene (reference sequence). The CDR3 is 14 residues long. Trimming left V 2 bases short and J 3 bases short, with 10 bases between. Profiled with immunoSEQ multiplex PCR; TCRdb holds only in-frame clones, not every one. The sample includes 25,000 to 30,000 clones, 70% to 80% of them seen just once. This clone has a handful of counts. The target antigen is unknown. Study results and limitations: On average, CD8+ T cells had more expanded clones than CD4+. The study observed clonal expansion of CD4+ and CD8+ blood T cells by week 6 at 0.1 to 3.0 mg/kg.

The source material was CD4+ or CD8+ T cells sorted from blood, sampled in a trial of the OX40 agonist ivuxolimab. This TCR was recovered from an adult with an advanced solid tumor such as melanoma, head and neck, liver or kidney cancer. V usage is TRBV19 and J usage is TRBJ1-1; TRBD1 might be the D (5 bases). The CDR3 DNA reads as TGTGCCAGTAGTATACCCTGGGACGACACTGAAGCTTTCTTT. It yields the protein CASSIPWDDTEAFF.